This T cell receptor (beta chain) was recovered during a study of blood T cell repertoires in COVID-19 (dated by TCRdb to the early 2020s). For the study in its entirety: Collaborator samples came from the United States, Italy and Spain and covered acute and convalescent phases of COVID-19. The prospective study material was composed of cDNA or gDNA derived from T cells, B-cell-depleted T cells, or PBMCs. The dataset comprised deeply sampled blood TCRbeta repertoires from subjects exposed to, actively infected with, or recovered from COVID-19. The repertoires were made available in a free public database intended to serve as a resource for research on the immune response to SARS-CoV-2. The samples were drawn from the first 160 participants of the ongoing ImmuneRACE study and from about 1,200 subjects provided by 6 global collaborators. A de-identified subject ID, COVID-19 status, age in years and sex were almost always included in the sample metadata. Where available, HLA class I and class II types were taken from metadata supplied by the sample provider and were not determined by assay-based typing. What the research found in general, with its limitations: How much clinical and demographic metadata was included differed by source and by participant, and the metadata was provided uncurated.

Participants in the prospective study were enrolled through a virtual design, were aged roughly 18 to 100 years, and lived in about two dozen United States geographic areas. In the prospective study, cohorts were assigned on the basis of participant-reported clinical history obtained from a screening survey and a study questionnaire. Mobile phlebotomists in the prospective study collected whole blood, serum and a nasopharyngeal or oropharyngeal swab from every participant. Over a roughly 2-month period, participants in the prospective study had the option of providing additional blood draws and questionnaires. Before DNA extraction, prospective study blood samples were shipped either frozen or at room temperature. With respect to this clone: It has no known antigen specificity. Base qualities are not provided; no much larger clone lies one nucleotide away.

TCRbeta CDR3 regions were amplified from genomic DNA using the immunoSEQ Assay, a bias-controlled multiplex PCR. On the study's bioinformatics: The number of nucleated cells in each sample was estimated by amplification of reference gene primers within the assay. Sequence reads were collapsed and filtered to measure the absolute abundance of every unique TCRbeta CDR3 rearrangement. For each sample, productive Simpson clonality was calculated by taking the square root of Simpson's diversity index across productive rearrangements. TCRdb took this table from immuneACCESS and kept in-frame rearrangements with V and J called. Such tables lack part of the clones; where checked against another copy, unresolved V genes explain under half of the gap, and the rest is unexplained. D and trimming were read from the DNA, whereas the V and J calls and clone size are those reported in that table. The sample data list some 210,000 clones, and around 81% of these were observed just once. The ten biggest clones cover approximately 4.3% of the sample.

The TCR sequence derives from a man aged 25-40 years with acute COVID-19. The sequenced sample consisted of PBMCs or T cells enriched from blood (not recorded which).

The CDR3 here reads CASSERAGGASNEQFF. At the DNA level, the sequence is TGTGCCAGCAGCGAACGAGCGGGGGGTGCTAGTAATGAGCAGTTCTTC. The rearranged chain carries TRBV9 and TRBJ2-1; 9 bases in the junction line up with TRBD2. From a lookup of the germline V gene, CDR1 and CDR2 are SGDLS and YYNGEE. The V end gives up 3 bases and the J end 7 bases, leaving 11 bases in the junction not matched to a gene. The CDR3 starts with the cysteine, ends with the phenylalanine, and has 16 residues. Here the CDR3 DNA is all that survives: 48 bases in frame from base 1.